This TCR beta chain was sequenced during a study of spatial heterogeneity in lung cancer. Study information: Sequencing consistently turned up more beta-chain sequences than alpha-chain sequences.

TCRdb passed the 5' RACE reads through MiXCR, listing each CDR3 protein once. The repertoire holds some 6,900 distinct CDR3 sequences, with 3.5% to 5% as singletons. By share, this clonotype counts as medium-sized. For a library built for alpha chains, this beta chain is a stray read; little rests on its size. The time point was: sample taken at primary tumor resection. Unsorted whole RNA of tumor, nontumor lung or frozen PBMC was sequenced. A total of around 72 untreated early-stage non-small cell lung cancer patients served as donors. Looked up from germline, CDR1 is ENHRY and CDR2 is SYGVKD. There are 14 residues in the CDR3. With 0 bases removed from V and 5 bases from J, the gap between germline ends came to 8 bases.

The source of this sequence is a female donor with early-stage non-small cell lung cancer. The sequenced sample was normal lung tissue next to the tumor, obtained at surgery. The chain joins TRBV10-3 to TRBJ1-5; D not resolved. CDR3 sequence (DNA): TGTGCCATCAGTGAGTCGGGCGGGGATCAGCCCCAGCATTTT. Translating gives CAISESGGDQPQHF.